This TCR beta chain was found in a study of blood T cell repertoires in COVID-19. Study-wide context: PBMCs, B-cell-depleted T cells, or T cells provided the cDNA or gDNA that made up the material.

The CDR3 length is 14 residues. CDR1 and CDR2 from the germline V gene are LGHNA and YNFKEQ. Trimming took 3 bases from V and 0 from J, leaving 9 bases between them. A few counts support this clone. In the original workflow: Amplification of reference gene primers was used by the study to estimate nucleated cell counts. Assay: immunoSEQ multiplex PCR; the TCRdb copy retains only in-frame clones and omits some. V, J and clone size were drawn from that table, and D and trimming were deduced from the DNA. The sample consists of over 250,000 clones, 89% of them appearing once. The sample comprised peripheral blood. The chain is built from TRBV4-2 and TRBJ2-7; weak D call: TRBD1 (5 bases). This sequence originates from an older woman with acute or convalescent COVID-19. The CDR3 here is CASSQDIFSYEQYF. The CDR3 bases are TGTGCCAGCAGCCAGGACATCTTCTCCTACGAGCAGTACTTC.